The 10 T cell receptor beta chains below were found in one sample sequenced in a study of cytomegalovirus exposure and HLA in healthy donors (dated by TCRdb to 2016 to 2017). Libraries came from the immunoSEQ multiplex PCR assay. For the multiplex PCR, a mixture combining 60 forward primers for TCR Vbeta segments and 13 reverse primers for TCR Jbeta segments was used. Imported from immuneACCESS, the table was reduced by TCRdb to in-frame sequences with V and J called. These copies leave out some clones; in studies compared against another copy, an unresolved V gene accounts for under half, and the cause of the remainder is not known. The sample table holds more than 95,000 clones. The ten largest clones take up 2% to 2.5% of the sample. Sequenced: PBMCs. These receptors were taken from a middle-aged man in good health and CMV-seronegative.

This chain links TRBV14 with TRBJ1-3; D ambiguous. The germline V gene encodes CDR1 SGHDN and CDR2 FVKESK. CDR3 length: 15 amino acids. Trimming took 2 bases from V and 1 from J, leaving 9 bases between them. In DNA form, the CDR3 reads TGTGCCAGCAGCCAATTCGCGGGATCTGGAAACACCATATATTTT. Residues: CASSQFAGSGNTIYF.

The gene calls are TRBV27 and TRBJ2-1, with D tentatively TRBD2 (6 bases). CDR1 is MNHEY and CDR2 is SMNVEV in the germline V gene (reference sequence). Trimming shortened V by 2 bases and J by 7 bases, and 12 bases separated the two germline ends. The CDR3 runs to 14 residues. The CDR3 here is CASSLRGSGNEQFF. CDR3 coding DNA: TGTGCCAGCAGTTTACGAGGGAGCGGGAATGAGCAGTTCTTC.

A remark on this clone: The junction departs from the called germline gene at one end, perhaps through a read error. The rearrangement joins TRBV7-7 to TRBJ2-1; 7 bases map to TRBD1. From germline, CDR1 is SSHAT and CDR2 FNYEAQ (reference sequence). The CDR3 sequence is 15 residues long. CDR3 DNA sequence: TGTGCTAGCAGCCTTGGGGCAGGGGGTGTCAATGAGCAGTTCTTC. Residues: CASSLGAGGVNEQFF.

J is TRBJ1-1 and V is TRBV7-9; D not resolved. CDR1 and CDR2 from the germline V gene are SEHNR and FQNEAQ (reference sequence). This CDR3 is 14 amino acids long. Trimming stripped 5 bases from V and 1 base from J, with 11 bases between. The CDR3, as DNA: TGTGCCAGCAGCCTCCGACTGGGGAACACTGAAGCTTTCTTT. Translation gives CASSLRLGNTEAFF.

J is TRBJ2-5 and V is TRBV6-1; D call uncertain. The germline CDR1 and CDR2 sequences are MNHNS and SASEGT. V shed 0 bases and J shed 9 bases, with 14 bases lying between them. The CDR3 covers 14 residues. CDR3 protein: CASSEASVDGAQYF. The CDR3 nucleotides are TGTGCCAGCAGTGAAGCTTCGGTCGACGGAGCCCAGTACTTC.

V and J are TRBV6-5 and TRBJ1-2, with TRBD1 matching over 8 bases. Germline V CDR1 and CDR2: MNHEY, SVGAGI. The V gene end was trimmed by 6 bases and the J gene end by 7 bases; junction bases not matched to a gene: 7. The CDR3 is made up of 13 amino acids. CDR3 sequence (DNA): TGTGCCAGCAGGGCAGGGGGCAATTCTGGCTACACCTTC. Translated, it gives CASRAGGNSGYTF.

The rearrangement links TRBV28 to TRBJ2-7, with 7 bases that match TRBD1. Germline CDR1 MDHEN, CDR2 SYDVKM. This CDR3 spans 12 amino acids. Trimming removed 5 bases from V and 12 bases from J; junction bases left unmatched: 10. In nucleotides, the CDR3 is TGTGCCAGCAGTAATTGGGACAGCCTTCGGTACTTC. It specifies CASSNWDSLRYF.

The chain recombines TRBV18 with TRBJ2-7, with D unresolved. The CDR3 is 13 amino acids. V was clipped by 3 bases and J by 5 bases, with 11 bases between them. The germline CDR1 and CDR2 sequences are KGHSH and LQKENI. CDR3 amino acids: CASSPTLIHEQYF. The CDR3, as DNA: TGTGCCAGCTCACCCACCCTAATCCACGAGCAGTACTTC.

The chain links TRBV18 to TRBJ2-2; 9 bases map to TRBD1. Germline-derived CDR1 and CDR2 are KGHSH and LQKENI. CDR3 length equals 16 residues. V lost 5 bases to trimming and J lost 6 bases; unmatched junction nucleotides: 10. DNA for the CDR3: TGTGCCAGCTCATCCCAGGACAGGGGAGCCCCCGGGGAGCTGTTTTTT. Protein product: CASSSQDRGAPGELFF.

The rearrangement uses TRBV13 and TRBJ2-3, with TRBD2 identical over 9 bases. Germline lookup yields CDR1 PRHDT and CDR2 FYEKMQ (reference sequence). The CDR3 consists of 16 residues. The V gene end was trimmed by 5 bases and the J gene end by 2 bases; junction bases not matched to a gene: 8. The CDR3 DNA sequence: TGTGCCAGCAGCCCGCCGACTAGCGGTCTCACAGATACGCAGTATTTT. Translating it yields CASSPPTSGLTDTQYF. The full variable domain, rest sourced from reference TRBV13 and TRBJ2-3, is AAGVIQSPRHLIKEKRETATLKCYPIPRHDTVYWYQQGPGQDPQFLISFYEKMQSDKGSIPDRFSAQQFSDYHSELNMSSLELGDSALYFCASSPPTSGLTDTQYFGPGTRLTVL.